The 9 T cell receptor beta chains in this list originate from one sample, sequenced in a study of T cells in women clearing cervical HPV infection. Sequencing was performed with immunoSEQ multiplex PCR; in TCRdb, only in-frame clones are kept and a portion is missing. The listing contains about 39,000 clones. The sequenced sample was blood buffy coat. These receptors all stem from a woman between 18 and 75 years old with a cervical HPV16 infection that either progressed to CIN3+ or cleared (not recorded which).

Notes on this clone: The observed sequence ends 3 residues before the CDR3 terminus, with the missing tail filled in from the germline J gene. The chain combines TRBV20-1 with TRBJ2-7; 10 nucleotides match TRBD1. V lost 5 bases, J lost 1 base, and 8 bases stayed unmatched. This CDR3 is built from 15 residues. CDR1 is DFQATT and CDR2 is SNEGSKA in the germline V gene (reference sequence). The CDR3 reads CSAALRDRGSYEQYF. The covered CDR3 bases are TGCAGTGCTGCTTTGCGGGACAGGGGTTCCTACGAG.

To note about this clone: The read falls 3 residues short of the CDR3 end, and the missing part is taken from the germline J gene. V gene TRBV7-8 combines with J gene TRBJ2-7; D is perhaps TRBD1 (6 bases). Trimming took off 5 bases at V and 2 bases at J, with 10 bases between the two ends. Looked up from germline, CDR1 is SGHVS and CDR2 is FQNEAQ. The CDR3 sequence is 13 residues long. Incomplete CDR3 DNA: TGTGCCAGCAGCACCCGGGACACCTACGAG. This encodes CASSTRDTYE. The full CDR3 is CASSTRDTYEQYF. The variable domain in full, with the rest retrieved from reference TRBV7-8 and TRBJ2-7, is GAGVSQSPRYKVAKRGQDVALRCDPISGHVSLFWYQQALGQGPEFLTYFQNEAQLDKSGLPSDRFFAERPEGSVSTLKIQRTQQEDSAVYLCASSTRDTYEQYFGPGTRLTVT.

For this clone: The read gets to within 3 residues of the CDR3 end, and the germline J gene fills in the rest. V and J are TRBV20-1 and TRBJ2-3; D not certain. The V gene lost 1 base and the J gene lost 1 base, with 6 bases spanning the gap. CDR1 is DFQATT and CDR2 is SNEGSKA in the germline V gene (reference sequence). The CDR3 extends over 13 amino acids. The sequenced CDR3 bases are TGCAGTGCTAGAGCCTCGGGCACAGATACG. The encoded protein is CSARASGTDT. The CDR3 as a whole reads CSARASGTDTQYF.

Comments on this clone: The read halts 3 residues ahead of the CDR3 end, with the missing end drawn from the germline J gene. The rearrangement links TRBV12-3 or TRBV12-4 to TRBJ2-7; D gene ambiguous. This CDR3 region has 13 residues. The V end lost 6 bases, the J end lost 5 bases, and 14 bases lay between the germline ends. The CDR3 is CASRRARFDEQYF. The sequenced part of the CDR3 DNA is TGTGCCAGCAGAAGGGCAAGGTTCGACGAG.

Regarding this clone: The sequence runs out 3 residues before the end of the CDR3; the remainder is reconstructed from the germline J gene. The chain employs TRBV12-3 or TRBV12-4 and TRBJ1-4; D is unclear. V lost 4 bases and J 7 bases, leaving 4 bases between the germline ends. This CDR3 contains 11 residues. The part of the CDR3 DNA that was read is TGTGCCAGCAGTTCCGGTGAAAAA. This gives the protein CASSSGEK. The whole CDR3 is CASSSGEKLFF.

In the case of this clone: One end of the junction fails to match germline, which may point to a read error. Read sequence stops 3 residues before the CDR3 end, and the germline J gene provides the missing end. This chain connects TRBV7-7 to TRBJ1-1; D uncertain. This CDR3 contains 13 residues. The germline V gene encodes CDR1 SSHAT and CDR2 FNYEAQ (reference sequence). CDR3 sequence reads: CASSLALWTEAFF. CDR3 bases read: TGTGCTAGCAGCTTAGCACTATGGACTGAA.

On this clone: The read falls 3 residues short of the CDR3 end, and the missing part is taken from the germline J gene. This chain uses TRBV19 with TRBJ2-1; TRBD1 aligns across 9 bases. CDR1 and CDR2 from the germline V gene are LNHDA and SQIVND (reference sequence). The V segment lost 5 bases and the J segment 8 bases; nucleotides outside the gene matches: 10. CDR3 length: 15 amino acids. CDR3 DNA (partial): TGTGCCAGTAGTTCCGACAGGGGGTTCGTCGATGAG. Encoded protein: CASSSDRGFVDE. The CDR3 in its entirety is CASSSDRGFVDEQFF.

Note on this clone: The read stops 3 residues short of the end of the CDR3; the missing end is completed from the germline J gene. V is TRBV12-3 or TRBV12-4 and J is TRBJ2-2; the D is unclear. The V and J ends lost 1 base and 5 bases respectively, with 11 bases between them. The CDR3 sequence is 15 residues long. The CDR3 DNA, read in part, is TGTGCCAGCAGTTTAGGGGCCCGGCTGACCGGGGAG. Translating gives CASSLGARLTGE. The whole CDR3 sequence reads CASSLGARLTGELFF.

On this clone itself: The missing CDR3 end, 3 residues past where the read stops, is filled in from the germline J gene. The gene calls are TRBV7-8 and TRBJ2-2; 8 nucleotides agree with TRBD1. V was pared by 5 bases and J by 4 bases, with 6 bases of the junction left unmatched. The V gene's germline CDR1 is SGHVS and CDR2 FQNEAQ. This CDR3 spans 15 amino acids. The CDR3: CASSPRQGTTGELFF. The sequenced part of the CDR3 DNA is TGTGCCAGCAGCCCACGACAGGGGACCACCGGGGAG. Complete variable domain (other parts from reference TRBV7-8 and TRBJ2-2): GAGVSQSPRYKVAKRGQDVALRCDPISGHVSLFWYQQALGQGPEFLTYFQNEAQLDKSGLPSDRFFAERPEGSVSTLKIQRTQQEDSAVYLCASSPRQGTTGELFFGEGSRLTVL.